The 27 T cell receptor beta chains given below trace back to one sample, sequenced in a study of OX40 agonist ivuxolimab in advanced cancers. Here immunoSEQ multiplex PCR was the method, and the copy in TCRdb shows in-frame clones only, minus some. The sample lists tens of thousands of clones, about 88% occurring once. The sequences come from CD4+ or CD8+ T cells sorted from blood, collected in a trial of the OX40 agonist ivuxolimab. Receptor source: an adult with an advanced solid tumor such as melanoma, head and neck, liver or kidney cancer.

J is TRBJ1-5 and V is TRBV28; tentatively, D is TRBD1 (5 bases). V gave up 3 bases and J gave up 5 bases, with 8 bases separating them. The CDR3 is 13 amino acids. CDR1 is MDHEN, CDR2 SYDVKM, per germline. CDR3 sequence (DNA): TGTGCCAGCAGTTTCTGGGGGGATCAGCCCCAGCATTTT. It encodes CASSFWGDQPQHF.

This clone was seen just once. The chain joins TRBV2 to TRBJ2-5; D gene uncertain. Germline CDR1 SNHLY, CDR2 FYNNEI. V lost 3 bases, J lost 4 bases, and 3 bases lay in between. This CDR3 has 11 residues. CDR3 amino acids: CASSEGETQYF. CDR3 bases: TGTGCCAGCAGTGAGGGAGAGACCCAGTACTTC. Using reference TRBV2 and TRBJ2-5 for the parts outside the CDR3, the full variable domain is EPEVTQTPSHQVTQMGQEVILRCVPISNHLYFYWYRQILGQKVEFLVSFYNNEISEKSEIFDDQFSVERPDGSNFTLKIRSTKLEDSAMYFCASSEGETQYFGPGTRLLVL.

The V call is TRBV15, the J call TRBJ2-5, with D possibly TRBD2 on 7 matching bases. The germline V gene encodes CDR1 LNHNV and CDR2 YYDKDF (reference sequence). The CDR3 consists of 16 residues. The ends were cut back, 0 bases at V and 9 bases at J, with 20 bases in the middle. CDR3 in amino acids: CATSRERGGDIWAQYF. The CDR3 DNA sequence: TGTGCCACCAGCAGAGAGAGGGGGGGGGACATTTGGGCCCAGTACTTC.

The V and J genes are TRBV11-2 and TRBJ2-7; D possibly corresponds to TRBD1 (5 bases). Deletions cut 0 bases from V and 7 bases from J, with 7 bases between. The germline CDR1 and CDR2 sequences are SGHAT and FQNNGV. The CDR3 is 12 amino acids. The CDR3 loop is CASSLDNREQYF. DNA of the CDR3: TGTGCCAGCAGCTTAGATAACAGGGAGCAGTACTTC.

The V call is TRBV6-1, the J call TRBJ1-2; the D is unclear. The CDR3 runs 12 residues. CDR1 is MNHNS, CDR2 SASEGT, per germline. Trimming shortened V by 7 bases and J by 7 bases, and 13 bases separated the two germline ends. CDR3 sequence reads: CASMKRDFGYTF. The CDR3 DNA reads as TGTGCCAGCATGAAGAGGGATTTTGGCTACACCTTC.

This chain uses TRBV9 with TRBJ1-2, with 8 bases aligning to TRBD1. This CDR3 region has 13 residues. Germline CDR1 SGDLS, CDR2 YYNGEE. V dropped 3 bases and J dropped 8; count of bases not matched to a gene: 6. The CDR3 is CASSAGTGEGYTF. The CDR3 bases are TGTGCCAGCAGCGCCGGGACAGGCGAAGGCTACACCTTC.

This clone was seen just once. This chain connects TRBV15 to TRBJ1-2; D gene uncertain. Germline-derived CDR1 and CDR2 are LNHNV and YYDKDF (reference sequence). Trimming cost V 3 bases and J 4 bases, with 3 bases left between them. This CDR3 spans 11 amino acids. The CDR3 nucleotides are TGTGCCACCAGCAGTCGCTATGGCTACACCTTC. It yields the protein CATSSRYGYTF.

This clone was found once. The chain carries TRBV27 and TRBJ2-3, with 15 bases fitting TRBD2. The junction had 9 bases not matched to a gene; V was cut back by 5 bases and J by 9 bases. The CDR3 contains 16 residues. Germline loops: CDR1 MNHEY, CDR2 SMNVEV (reference sequence). The DNA of the CDR3 is TGTGCCAGCAGTCCCCGCCCGGGACTAGCGGGGGGAACGCAGTATTTT. Its protein is CASSPRPGLAGGTQYF.

This sequence joins TRBV18 and TRBJ2-3; D possibly corresponds to TRBD1 (6 bases). Germline-derived CDR1 and CDR2 are KGHSH and LQKENI. CDR3 length: 16 residues. Trimming cost V 4 bases and J 0 bases, with 14 bases left between them. The CDR3 DNA is TGTGCCAGCTCACACACAAACAGGGTTAGCACAGATACGCAGTATTTT. This sequence encodes CASSHTNRVSTDTQYF. Looking up the rest from reference TRBV18 and TRBJ2-3 gives the full variable domain: NAGVMQNPRHLVRRRGQEARLRCSPMKGHSHVYWYRQLPEEGLKFMVYLQKENIIDESGMPKERFSAEFPKEGPSILRIQQVVRGDSAAYFCASSHTNRVSTDTQYFGPGTRLTVL.

The rearrangement joins TRBV19 to TRBJ2-4, with unresolved D. Trimming removed 0 bases from V and 5 bases from J, with 8 bases in between. Per the germline V gene, CDR1 is LNHDA and CDR2 is SQIVND (reference sequence). The CDR3 is 14 residues long. The CDR3 nucleotides are TGTGCCAGTAGTATAGAGGTCGACGAAAACATTCAGTACTTC. It translates to CASSIEVDENIQYF.

V usage is TRBV9 and J usage is TRBJ2-5, with 14 nucleotides matching TRBD2. The trim removed 5 bases at V and 2 bases at J, leaving 11 bases unmatched. Germline V gene data show CDR1 as SGDLS and CDR2 as YYNGEE. The CDR3 consists of 18 residues. The CDR3 sequence: CASSNLGLAGAGQETQYF. CDR3 DNA sequence: TGTGCCAGCAGTAACTTGGGACTAGCGGGGGCGGGGCAAGAGACCCAGTACTTC.

The V call is TRBV25-1, the J call TRBJ2-2; unclear D gene. CDR3 size: 14 residues. V lost 6 bases and J 0 bases, leaving 8 bases between the germline ends. CDR1 and CDR2 (germline): MGHDK, SYGVNS. CDR3 nucleotides: TGTGCCAGCAGCGGTACCCCGAACACCGGGGAGCTGTTTTTT. Encoded protein: CASSGTPNTGELFF.

This chain uses TRBV25-1 with TRBJ2-5; TRBD2 agrees at 8 bases. Germline V gives CDR1 MGHDK, CDR2 SYGVNS. Unmatched junction bases numbered 5, after V lost 3 bases and J lost 5 bases. This CDR3 has 14 residues. This CDR3 is CASSDGGAYETQYF. For the CDR3, the DNA is TGTGCCAGCAGTGACGGGGGGGCCTATGAGACCCAGTACTTC. The full variable domain, in which reference TRBV25-1 and TRBJ2-5 provide the parts outside the CDR3, is EADIYQTPRYLVIGTGKKITLECSQTMGHDKMYWYQQDPGMELHLIHYSYGVNSTEKGDLSSESTVSRIRTEHFPLTLESARPSHTSQYLCASSDGGAYETQYFGPGTRLLVL.

The rearrangement uses TRBV18 and TRBJ2-7, with 7 bases lining up with TRBD1. CDR3 length: 14 residues. CDR1 and CDR2 from the germline V gene are KGHSH and LQKENI. The trim removed 6 bases at V and 6 bases at J, leaving 11 bases unmatched. As DNA, the CDR3 is TGTGCCAGCTCTGACAGGGCTTTTAATGGCGAGCAGTACTTC. It codes for CASSDRAFNGEQYF.

The CDR3 spells CASSLGGGRSGLVSNQPQHF. CDR3 nucleotide sequence: TGTGCCAGCAGCCTGGGAGGGGGGCGCTCGGGTCTTGTTAGCAATCAGCCCCAGCATTTT. J is TRBJ1-5 and V is TRBV5-8; maybe TRBD1 (6 bases). Germline CDR1 and CDR2: SGHTS and YDEGEE. This CDR3 contains 20 residues. The ends were cut back, 4 bases at V and 0 bases at J, with 26 bases in the middle.

V usage is TRBV6-5 and J usage is TRBJ1-2; TRBD1 matches at 7 bases. J was trimmed by 4 bases and V by 2 bases; bases with no gene match: 4. The germline CDR1 and CDR2 sequences are MNHEY and SVGAGI. This CDR3 contains 14 residues. This chain's CDR3 is CASSYRGLGYGYTF. For the CDR3, the DNA is TGTGCCAGCAGTTACAGGGGGCTTGGCTATGGCTACACCTTC.

The rearrangement links TRBV2 to TRBJ2-5; 8 bases are shared with TRBD2. The CDR3 has 12 amino acids. Trimming at V came to 11 bases and at J to 7 bases, leaving 9 bases not matched to a gene. The germline gives CDR1 SNHLY, CDR2 FYNNEI. Here the CDR3 reads CAGRGAGGTQYF. In nucleotides, the CDR3 is TGTGCCGGGCGGGGGGCCGGGGGGACCCAGTACTTC.

V gene TRBV7-2 combines with J gene TRBJ2-5, with D hard to call. This CDR3 comprises 15 residues. Trimming shortened V by 1 base and J by 2 bases, and 11 bases separated the two germline ends. CDR1 and CDR2 from the germline V gene are SGHTA and FQGNSA. For the CDR3, the DNA is TGTGCCAGCAGCTTAGGGGCCCAGCGTCAAGAGACCCAGTACTTC. Its translation: CASSLGAQRQETQYF.

This sequence joins TRBV2 and TRBJ1-2; TRBD1 matches at 8 bases. Germline CDR1 is SNHLY and CDR2 is FYNNEI. Trimming removed 10 bases from V and 3 bases from J; junction bases left unmatched: 7. CDR3 size: 13 residues. The CDR3 bases are TGTGCCACACAAAAGGACAGGGACTATGGCTACACCTTC. It is translated as CATQKDRDYGYTF.

The J gene is TRBJ2-7, the V gene TRBV30; D is undetermined. The V end lost 0 bases, the J end lost 4 bases, and 7 bases lay between the germline ends. Germline assignment: CDR1 GTSNPN and CDR2 SVGIG (reference sequence). This CDR3 region has 12 residues. The CDR3 region has the DNA TGTGCCTGGAGTGTATCACGGTACGAGCAGTACTTC. Protein: CAWSVSRYEQYF.

This chain joins TRBV30 and TRBJ2-1; perhaps TRBD1 as D (6 bases). Trimming stripped 2 bases from V and 1 base from J, with 9 bases between. Germline V gene sequence: CDR1 GTSNPN, CDR2 SVGIG (reference sequence). The CDR3 sequence is 14 residues long. The CDR3 is CAWSYRVSYNEQFF. CDR3 sequence (DNA): TGTGCCTGGAGTTACAGGGTATCCTACAATGAGCAGTTCTTC.

The V gene is TRBV6-6, the J gene TRBJ2-4; D gene ambiguous. CDR1 is MNHNY, CDR2 SVGAGI, per germline (reference sequence). The CDR3 totals 16 residues. V was cut by 6 bases and J by 1 base, with 16 bases left in between. The CDR3 bases are TGTGCCAGCAGACCCCGGACGGAGAACGCCAAAAACATTCAGTACTTC. Translation: CASRPRTENAKNIQYF.

The V gene is TRBV5-1, the J gene TRBJ2-1, with D possibly TRBD2 on 6 matching bases. V was shortened by 4 bases and J by 5 bases, with 16 bases between the two germline ends. The CDR3 spans 15 residues. The germline V gene encodes CDR1 SGHRS and CDR2 YFSETQ. This CDR3 is CASSRRRLEHNEQFF. The CDR3 nucleotides are TGCGCCAGCAGCCGGCGGCGACTAGAGCACAATGAGCAGTTCTTC.

CDR3: CASSGAGAGEFAEQYF. The CDR3 DNA follows: TGTGCCAGCAGCGGGGCGGGAGCCGGGGAGTTCGCCGAGCAGTACTTC. The V call is TRBV5-4, the J call TRBJ2-7, with 7 bases aligning to TRBD2. The CDR3 loop spans 16 amino acids. CDR1 and CDR2 from the germline V gene are SGHNT and YYREEE (reference sequence). V shed 4 bases and J 6 bases; nucleotides not matched to a gene: 16.

The chain recombines TRBV19 with TRBJ2-1; D not resolved. Trimming removed 2 bases from V and 7 bases from J, with 18 bases in between. Germline-derived CDR1 and CDR2 are LNHDA and SQIVND (reference sequence). The CDR3 totals 16 residues. The CDR3 region is CASSIPGKGFLNEQFF. The DNA for the CDR3 is TGTGCCAGTAGTATACCGGGTAAAGGATTTTTGAATGAGCAGTTCTTC.

This chain uses TRBV5-1 with TRBJ1-4; D gene ambiguous. The CDR3 spans 14 residues. Deletions cut 0 bases from V and 8 bases from J, with 11 bases between. Per germline, CDR1 SGHRS and CDR2 YFSETQ. Here the CDR3 reads CASSLVASGEKLFF. CDR3 sequence (DNA): TGCGCCAGCAGCTTGGTGGCCAGCGGCGAAAAACTGTTTTTT.

The chain joins TRBV19 to TRBJ1-5, with D tentatively TRBD1 (5 bases). Trimming shortened V by 5 bases and J by 7 bases, and 9 bases separated the two germline ends. Germline V gene data show CDR1 as LNHDA and CDR2 as SQIVND (reference sequence). The length of the CDR3 is 12 residues. CDR3 residues: CASSDRHQPQHF. The CDR3 DNA sequence: TGTGCCAGTAGTGACAGACACCAGCCCCAGCATTTT.